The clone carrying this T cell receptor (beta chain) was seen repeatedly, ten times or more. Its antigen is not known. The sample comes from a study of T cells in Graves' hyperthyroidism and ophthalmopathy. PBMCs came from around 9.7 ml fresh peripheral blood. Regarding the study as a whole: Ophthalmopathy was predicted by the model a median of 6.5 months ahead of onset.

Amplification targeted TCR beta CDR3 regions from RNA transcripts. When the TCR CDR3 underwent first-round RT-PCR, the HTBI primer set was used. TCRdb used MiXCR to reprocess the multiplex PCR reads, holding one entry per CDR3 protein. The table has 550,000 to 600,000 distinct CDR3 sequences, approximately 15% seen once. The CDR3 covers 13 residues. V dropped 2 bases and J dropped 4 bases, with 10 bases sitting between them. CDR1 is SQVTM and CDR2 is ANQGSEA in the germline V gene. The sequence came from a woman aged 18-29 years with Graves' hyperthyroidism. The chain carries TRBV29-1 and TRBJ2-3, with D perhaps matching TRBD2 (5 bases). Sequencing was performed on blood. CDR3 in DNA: TGCAGCGTTGAAACCCAAGCGGCAGATACGCAGTATTTT. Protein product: CSVETQAADTQYF.